The T cell receptor beta chain under discussion was sequenced for a study of CD8 T cells in Susac syndrome. Study overall: Sequenced Susac syndrome patients included six with clinically active disease and 8 or 9 in remission. Study-level points and caveats: In total CD8+ repertoires, sixteen Susac-specific public clones were found, and CD8+ TEMRA repertoires had a few.

Regarding this clonotype: As yet, its antigen is unknown.

The junction had 4 bases not matched to a gene; V was cut back by 5 bases and J by 6 bases. Germline V gene data show CDR1 as MNHEY and CDR2 as SMNVEV (reference sequence). The CDR3 loop spans 12 amino acids. An amount of RNA that ranged from roughly 0.45 to 1 ug was reverse transcribed with random hexamers. An immunoSEQ multiplex PCR generated amplified TCR beta CDR3 products spanning 54 Vbeta and 13 Jbeta. TCRdb called the immunoSEQ multiplex PCR reads again in MiXCR, with one record for every CDR3 protein. The sample gives 75,000 or so distinct CDR3 sequences, around 94% of which show up once; about 0.99% is in the top ten.

Sequencing was done on a sample of CD8+ T cells from PBMCs. This sequence was found in a human donor with Susac syndrome. This rearrangement joins TRBV27 to TRBJ2-7; 7 bases match TRBD1. For the CDR3, the DNA is TGTGCCAGCAGTCCCCCAGGGGGCGAGCAGTACTTC. Protein product: CASSPPGGEQYF.